These T cell receptor beta chains were read from a single sample in a study of PD-1 blockade in classical Hodgkin lymphoma. Data came from immunoSEQ multiplex PCR; TCRdb stores just in-frame clones and leaves some out. The table records some 100,000 clones, 80% to 95% of them present only once. The sequencing here drew on peripheral blood mononuclear cells (PBMCs), taken at baseline. The receptors come from a human donor with classical Hodgkin lymphoma. Each CDR3 is given without its conserved first and last residue.

v_gene: TRBV7-8
j_gene: TRBJ2-3
CDR3aa: ASSLEGPADTQY

v_gene: TRBV5-5
j_gene: TRBJ2-7
CDR3aa: ASSLRDRHTYEQY

v_gene: TRBV4-1
j_gene: TRBJ2-2
CDR3aa: ASSQDWGSGELF

v_gene: TRBV10-3
j_gene: TRBJ1-1
CDR3aa: ATSGRDTEAF

v_gene: TRBV10-2
j_gene: TRBJ2-7
CDR3aa: ASKNAGQGTYYEQY

v_gene: TRBV6-6
j_gene: TRBJ2-4
CDR3aa: ASSNLAVAKNIQY

v_gene: TRBV21-1
j_gene: TRBJ1-5
CDR3aa: ASPPGLFPPPYSNQPQH

v_gene: TRBV5-1
j_gene: TRBJ1-1
CDR3aa: ASSGLENTEAF

v_gene: TRBV27
j_gene: TRBJ1-1
CDR3aa: ASSLRQGNTEAF

v_gene: TRBV6-1
j_gene: TRBJ1-1
CDR3aa: ASRGIRGSEAF

v_gene: TRBV7-3
j_gene: TRBJ1-1
CDR3aa: ASSLTRVNTEAF

v_gene: TRBV28
j_gene: TRBJ1-2
CDR3aa: ASSLNTGYT

v_gene: TRBV28
j_gene: TRBJ2-7
CDR3aa: ASSYRGFGIYEQY

v_gene: TRBV28
j_gene: TRBJ2-1
CDR3aa: ASSLVGNEQF

v_gene: TRBV10-1
j_gene: TRBJ2-7
CDR3aa: ASSEGLAGAYEQY

v_gene: TRBV11-1
j_gene: TRBJ2-1
CDR3aa: ASSRSGRGNEQF

v_gene: TRBV5-1
j_gene: TRBJ1-1
CDR3aa: ASSLEGGRGWNTEAF

v_gene: TRBV7-9
j_gene: TRBJ1-1
CDR3aa: ASSRQGHTEAF

v_gene: TRBV2
j_gene: TRBJ1-2
CDR3aa: ASRKGQGDFNT

v_gene: TRBV6-5
j_gene: TRBJ2-4
CDR3aa: ASSSRRGGAKNIQY

v_gene: TRBV6-4
j_gene: TRBJ1-2
CDR3aa: ASSDHGYGYT

v_gene: TRBV5-4
j_gene: TRBJ2-7
CDR3aa: ASSRISGTGGYEQY

v_gene: TRBV27
j_gene: TRBJ2-1
CDR3aa: ASKIRAAPRTEQF

v_gene: TRBV4-1
j_gene: TRBJ2-3
CDR3aa: ASSRGDTQY

v_gene: TRBV27
j_gene: TRBJ1-1
CDR3aa: ASSPLRGATEAF

v_gene: TRBV14
j_gene: TRBJ2-1
CDR3aa: ASSQEVLVLGLNEQF

v_gene: TRBV4-1
j_gene: TRBJ2-3
CDR3aa: ASSQETQWVDTQY

v_gene: TRBV29-1
j_gene: TRBJ1-2
CDR3aa: SVDTQGPYGYT

v_gene: TRBV7-2
j_gene: TRBJ2-5
CDR3aa: ASSPPPSGNQETQY

v_gene: TRBV4-1
j_gene: TRBJ2-3
CDR3aa: ASSQAGADTQY

v_gene: TRBV6-5
j_gene: TRBJ1-2
CDR3aa: ASYATTKGNYGYT

v_gene: TRBV6-1
j_gene: TRBJ1-1
CDR3aa: ASSEASGQGTKAF

v_gene: TRBV6-5
j_gene: TRBJ1-1
CDR3aa: ASSRRQGAGAEAF

v_gene: TRBV10-3
j_gene: TRBJ2-5
CDR3aa: AIRGSQYQETQY

v_gene: TRBV5-1
j_gene: TRBJ1-5
CDR3aa: ASSLAGETGDSNQPQH

v_gene: TRBV5-1
j_gene: TRBJ2-5
CDR3aa: ASSVGSGETQY